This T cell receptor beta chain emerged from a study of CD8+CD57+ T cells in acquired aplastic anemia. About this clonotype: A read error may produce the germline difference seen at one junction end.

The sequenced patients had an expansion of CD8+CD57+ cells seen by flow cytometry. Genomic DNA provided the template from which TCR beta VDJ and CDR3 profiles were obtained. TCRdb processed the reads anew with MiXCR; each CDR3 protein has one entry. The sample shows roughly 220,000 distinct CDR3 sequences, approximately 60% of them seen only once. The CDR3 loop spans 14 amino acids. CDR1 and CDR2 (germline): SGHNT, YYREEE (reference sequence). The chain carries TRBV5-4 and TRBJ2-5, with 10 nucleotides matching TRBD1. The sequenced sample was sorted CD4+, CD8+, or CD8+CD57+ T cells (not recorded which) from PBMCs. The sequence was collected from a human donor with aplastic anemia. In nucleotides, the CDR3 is TGCGCCAGCAGCCAAGGGACAGGGGAGGAGACCCAGTACTTC. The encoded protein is CASSQGTGEETQYF.